The rows below give T cell receptor beta chains drawn from one sample of a study of blood T cell repertoires in COVID-19. Sequencing used immunoSEQ multiplex PCR; TCRdb keeps in-frame clones, though not all of them. The table lists approximately 300,000 clones, around four fifths of them singletons. The specimen sequenced was peripheral blood. These receptors all come from a woman aged 50 to 60 with active or convalescent COVID-19. CDR3s include the opening cysteine and the closing phenylalanine or tryptophan. D genes are given only for firm matches. Not every row has a clone size; where given, it reads once, few, many or a size class.

CDR3aa,CDR3nt,abundance,d_gene,j_gene,v_gene
CASSLGLAGGSDEQFF,TGCGCCAGCAGCTTGGGACTAGCGGGAGGTTCTGATGAGCAGTTCTTC,NA,TRBD2,TRBJ2-1,TRBV4-1
CASSLSLNTEAFF,TGTGCCAGCAGCTTATCTTTGAACACTGAAGCTTTCTTT,NA,NA,TRBJ1-1,TRBV5-6
CATSTPGLAGGRHEQYF,TGTGCCACCAGCACCCCGGGACTAGCGGGAGGCCGCCACGAGCAGTACTTC,NA,TRBD2,TRBJ2-7,TRBV15
CASSAVTGAYNEQFF,TGCGCCAGCAGCGCCGTAACGGGGGCCTACAATGAGCAGTTCTTC,NA,NA,TRBJ2-1,TRBV5-1
CASSLSYNEQFF,TGTGCCAGCAGCCTCTCCTACAATGAGCAGTTCTTC,NA,NA,TRBJ2-1,TRBV11-2
CASSYSGTGSSYEQYF,TGTGCCAGCAGTTACTCGGGGACAGGGTCCTCCTACGAGCAGTACTTC,NA,TRBD1,TRBJ2-7,TRBV6-6
CASSPRASGIHYEQYF,TGCGCCAGCAGTCCTCGGGCTAGCGGGATCCACTACGAGCAGTACTTC,NA,TRBD2,TRBJ2-7,TRBV23-1
CASGLGTGRDQETQYF,TGTGCTAGTGGTTTGGGGACAGGGCGGGACCAAGAGACCCAGTACTTC,NA,TRBD1,TRBJ2-5,TRBV12-5
CASSEAGGRAIDTQYF,TGTGCCAGCAGTGAAGCTGGAGGACGGGCAATAGATACGCAGTATTTT,NA,NA,TRBJ2-3,TRBV6-1
CASSLITGQGGDTQYF,TGTGCCAGCAGCTTAATAACGGGACAGGGGGGAGATACGCAGTATTTT,NA,TRBD1,TRBJ2-3,TRBV13
CARSPPGQGIWSIDSPLHF,TGTGCCAGAAGCCCGCCGGGACAGGGTATTTGGAGCATTGATTCACCCCTCCACTTT,once,TRBD1,TRBJ1-6,TRBV5-3
CASSVDSGRMYEQFF,TGTGCCAGCAGCGTAGATAGCGGGAGGATGTATGAGCAGTTCTTC,NA,TRBD2,TRBJ2-1,TRBV9
CASSPDSVTARGYTF,TGCGCCAGCAGCCCGGATTCCGTCACAGCTCGGGGCTACACCTTC,NA,NA,TRBJ1-2,TRBV5-1
CASSLDGSIRAQYF,TGCGCCAGCAGCTTGGACGGGAGTATTCGAGCGCAGTATTTT,NA,NA,TRBJ2-3,TRBV5-1
CASSLDRGRNGYTF,TGCGCCAGCAGCTTGGACAGGGGTAGGAATGGCTACACCTTC,NA,TRBD1,TRBJ1-2,TRBV5-1
CASSQAWDRSYGYTF,TGCGCCAGCAGCCAAGCTTGGGACAGGAGCTATGGCTACACCTTC,few,TRBD1,TRBJ1-2,TRBV4-1
CASSLEVADRVHF,TGTGCCAGCAGCTTAGAAGTAGCGGACAGGGTACATTTT,NA,TRBD1,TRBJ1-5,TRBV11-2
CASSLVGAGEKLFF,TGTGCCAGCAGTTTAGTGGGGGCTGGAGAAAAACTGTTTTTT,NA,NA,TRBJ1-4,TRBV27
CASDRDSGNTIYF,TGTGCTTCGGACAGGGACTCTGGAAACACCATATATTTT,NA,TRBD1,TRBJ1-3,TRBV30
CASSLAGSGRGPNEQYF,TGTGCCAGCAGCTTAGCCGGGAGCGGGAGAGGCCCGAACGAGCAGTACTTC,NA,TRBD2,TRBJ2-7,TRBV7-9
CASSLVTEILNYGYTF,TGTGCCAGCAGCTTAGTGACAGAGATTCTCAACTATGGCTACACCTTC,NA,NA,TRBJ1-2,TRBV7-2
CAWEGQGGEKLFF,TGTGCCTGGGAGGGACAGGGAGGTGAAAAACTGTTTTTT,NA,TRBD1,TRBJ1-4,TRBV30
CASSQAGFVGQPQHF,TGTGCCAGCAGCCAAGCAGGGTTCGTCGGTCAGCCCCAGCATTTT,NA,NA,TRBJ1-5,TRBV3-1/TRBV3-2
CASSVGAGVTYEQYF,TGTGCCAGCAGCGTAGGAGCGGGAGTCACCTACGAGCAGTACTTC,NA,TRBD2,TRBJ2-7,TRBV9
CASSDYRGSGNTIYF,TGTGCCAGCAGCGACTACAGGGGAAGCGGAAACACCATATATTTT,NA,TRBD1,TRBJ1-3,TRBV2
CASSLGAGRNEQFF,TGTGCCAGCAGCTTAGGAGCGGGGAGGAATGAGCAGTTCTTC,once,TRBD2,TRBJ2-1,TRBV7-2
CASSLDRVRDEKLFF,TGTGCCAGCAGTTTAGACAGGGTGAGGGATGAAAAACTGTTTTTT,NA,TRBD1,TRBJ1-4,TRBV2
CASSRGGRANTEAFF,TGTGCCAGTAGTCGAGGGGGTCGGGCGAACACTGAAGCTTTCTTT,NA,NA,TRBJ1-1,TRBV19
CASSSLGTGGWTFF,TGTGCCAGCAGTTCTCTTGGGACAGGGGGCTGGACTTTCTTT,NA,TRBD1,TRBJ1-1,TRBV28
CASSYPKDRGGYEQYF,TGTGCCAGCAGTTACCCAAAGGACAGGGGAGGATACGAGCAGTACTTC,NA,TRBD1,TRBJ2-7,TRBV6-2/TRBV6-3
CASSALGGGVNTGELFF,TGTGCCAGCAGTGCCTTGGGAGGGGGAGTGAACACCGGGGAGCTGTTTTTT,NA,NA,TRBJ2-2,TRBV6-1
CASSVMNTGELFF,TGTGCCAGCAGTGTCATGAACACCGGGGAGCTGTTTTTT,NA,NA,TRBJ2-2,TRBV2
CASSIRDRGTGELFF,TGTGCCAGTAGCATCCGGGACAGGGGGACCGGGGAGCTGTTTTTT,NA,TRBD1,TRBJ2-2,TRBV19
CASSPTSGRFRNEQFF,TGTGCCAGTAGTCCTACTAGCGGGAGGTTCAGGAATGAGCAGTTCTTC,once,TRBD2,TRBJ2-1,TRBV19
CASSYVGTGRFYEQYF,TGTGCCAGCAGTTACGTGGGGACAGGCCGATTCTACGAGCAGTACTTC,NA,TRBD1,TRBJ2-7,TRBV6-5
CASSLSSEQYF,TGTGCCAGCAGCCTATCTTCCGAGCAGTACTTC,NA,NA,TRBJ2-7,TRBV28
CASSPEDTIKLFNYGYTF,TGCGCCAGCAGCCCCGAAGACACCATCAAACTCTTCAACTATGGCTACACCTTC,few,NA,TRBJ1-2,TRBV10-1
CASSPRTGRNYGYTF,TGTGCCAGCAGCCCCCGGACAGGGCGGAACTATGGCTACACCTTC,once,TRBD1,TRBJ1-2,TRBV7-8
CASGQGSGYTF,TGTGCCAGTGGACAGGGGAGCGGCTACACCTTC,NA,TRBD1,TRBJ1-2,TRBV2
CASSPPGGPGNEQFF,TGTGCCAGCTCACCACCGGGAGGGCCTGGCAATGAGCAGTTCTTC,NA,TRBD2,TRBJ2-1,TRBV18
CASSARGQAASYNEQFF,TGTGCCAGCAGCGCGAGGGGACAGGCCGCCTCCTACAATGAGCAGTTCTTC,NA,TRBD1,TRBJ2-1,TRBV5-6
CATSIGLVGGNQPQHF,TGTGCCACCAGCATAGGTTTAGTAGGGGGCAATCAGCCCCAGCATTTT,NA,NA,TRBJ1-5,TRBV15
CASSEVSGGTVTGELFF,TGTGCCAGCAGTGAAGTTAGTGGCGGGACAGTCACCGGGGAGCTGTTTTTT,NA,NA,TRBJ2-2,TRBV2
CATSRGGRNTEAFF,TGTGCCACCAGCAGAGGTGGGAGGAACACTGAAGCTTTCTTT,NA,NA,TRBJ1-1,TRBV15
CASSSTGGGYTF,TGTGCCAGCAGTTCGACAGGGGGAGGCTACACCTTC,NA,TRBD1,TRBJ1-2,TRBV6-6
CASSQVSGSSYEQYF,TGTGCCAGCAGCCAAGTCAGCGGGAGCTCCTACGAGCAGTACTTC,NA,TRBD2,TRBJ2-7,TRBV4-2
CASSRPTGGSNQPQHF,TGTGCCAGCAGCCGACCGACAGGGGGCTCGAATCAGCCCCAGCATTTT,NA,TRBD1,TRBJ1-5,TRBV28
CASSHPGTYKADEQYF,TGCGCCAGCAGCCATCCTGGGACATACAAGGCGGACGAGCAGTACTTC,NA,NA,TRBJ2-7,TRBV5-1
CSVGQGAFDNEQFF,TGCAGCGTTGGACAGGGGGCTTTCGACAATGAGCAGTTCTTC,NA,TRBD1,TRBJ2-1,TRBV29-1
CASSLSGAYGYTF,TGTGCCAGCAGTTTAAGCGGGGCTTATGGCTACACCTTC,NA,NA,TRBJ1-2,TRBV12-3/TRBV12-4
CASRDRGGNQPQHF,TGTGCCAGTAGAGACAGGGGAGGCAATCAGCCCCAGCATTTT,NA,TRBD1,TRBJ1-5,TRBV19
CASSPGQLANEKLFF,TGTGCCAGCAGCCCCGGACAGTTGGCTAATGAAAAACTGTTTTTT,NA,NA,TRBJ1-4,TRBV7-6
CASSEPTVWEKLFF,TGTGCCAGCAGTGAACCGACAGTCTGGGAAAAACTGTTTTTT,NA,NA,TRBJ1-4,TRBV6-1
CASSQFGTGINSNQPQHF,TGTGCCAGCAGTCAATTCGGGACAGGGATTAATAGCAATCAGCCCCAGCATTTT,NA,TRBD1,TRBJ1-5,TRBV2
CASSPGADTQYF,TGTGCCAGCAGCCCAGGGGCAGATACGCAGTATTTT,NA,NA,TRBJ2-3,TRBV28